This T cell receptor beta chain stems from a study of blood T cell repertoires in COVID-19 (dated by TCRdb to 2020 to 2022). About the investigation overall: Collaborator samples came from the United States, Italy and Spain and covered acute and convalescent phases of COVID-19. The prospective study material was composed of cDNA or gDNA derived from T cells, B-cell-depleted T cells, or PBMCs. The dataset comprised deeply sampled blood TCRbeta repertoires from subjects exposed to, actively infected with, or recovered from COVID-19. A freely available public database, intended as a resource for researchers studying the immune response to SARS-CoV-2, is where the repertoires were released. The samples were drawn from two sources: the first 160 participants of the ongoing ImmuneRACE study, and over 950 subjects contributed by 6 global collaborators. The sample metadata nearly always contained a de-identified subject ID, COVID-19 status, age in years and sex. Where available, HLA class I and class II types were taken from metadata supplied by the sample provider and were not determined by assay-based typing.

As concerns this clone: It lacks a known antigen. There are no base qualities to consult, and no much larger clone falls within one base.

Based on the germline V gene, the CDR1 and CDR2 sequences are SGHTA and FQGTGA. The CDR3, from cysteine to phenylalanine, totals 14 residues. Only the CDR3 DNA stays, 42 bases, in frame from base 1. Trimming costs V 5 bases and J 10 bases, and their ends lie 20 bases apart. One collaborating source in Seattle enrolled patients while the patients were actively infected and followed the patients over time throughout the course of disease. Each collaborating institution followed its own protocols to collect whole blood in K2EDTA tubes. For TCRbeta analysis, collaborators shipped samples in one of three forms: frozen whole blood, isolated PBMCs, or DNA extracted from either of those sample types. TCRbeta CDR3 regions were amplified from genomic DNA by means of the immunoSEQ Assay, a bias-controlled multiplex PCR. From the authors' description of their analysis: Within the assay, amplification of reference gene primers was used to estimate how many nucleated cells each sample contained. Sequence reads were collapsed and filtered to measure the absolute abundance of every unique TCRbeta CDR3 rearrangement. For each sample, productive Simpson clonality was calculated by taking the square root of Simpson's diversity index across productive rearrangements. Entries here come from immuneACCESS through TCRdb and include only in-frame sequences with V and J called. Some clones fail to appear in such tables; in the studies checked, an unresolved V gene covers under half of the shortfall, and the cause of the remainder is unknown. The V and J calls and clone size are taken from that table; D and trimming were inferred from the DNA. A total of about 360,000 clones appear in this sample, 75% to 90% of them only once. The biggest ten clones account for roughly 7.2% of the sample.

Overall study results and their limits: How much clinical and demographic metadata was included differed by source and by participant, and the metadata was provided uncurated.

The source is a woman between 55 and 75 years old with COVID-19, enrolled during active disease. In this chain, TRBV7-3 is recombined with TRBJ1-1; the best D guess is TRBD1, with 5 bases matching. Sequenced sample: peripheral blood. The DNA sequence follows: TGTGCCAGCAGCCCCTACTTAGGGGCAGATTTAGCTTTCTTT. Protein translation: CASSPYLGADLAFF.